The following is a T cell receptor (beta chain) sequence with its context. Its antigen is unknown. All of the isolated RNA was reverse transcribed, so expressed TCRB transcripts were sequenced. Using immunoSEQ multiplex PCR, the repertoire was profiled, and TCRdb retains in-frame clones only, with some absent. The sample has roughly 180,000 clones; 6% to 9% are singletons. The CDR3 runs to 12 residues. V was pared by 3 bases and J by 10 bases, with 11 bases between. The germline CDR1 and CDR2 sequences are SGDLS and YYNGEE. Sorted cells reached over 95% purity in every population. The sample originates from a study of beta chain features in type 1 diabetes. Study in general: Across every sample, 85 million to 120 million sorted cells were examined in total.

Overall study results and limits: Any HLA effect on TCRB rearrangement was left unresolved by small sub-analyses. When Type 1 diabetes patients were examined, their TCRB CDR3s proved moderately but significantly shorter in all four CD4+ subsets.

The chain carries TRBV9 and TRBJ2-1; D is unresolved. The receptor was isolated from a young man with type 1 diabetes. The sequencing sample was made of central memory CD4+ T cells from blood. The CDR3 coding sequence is TGTGCCAGCAGCGGGCTCGGGTGGGAGCAGTTCTTC. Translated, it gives CASSGLGWEQFF.